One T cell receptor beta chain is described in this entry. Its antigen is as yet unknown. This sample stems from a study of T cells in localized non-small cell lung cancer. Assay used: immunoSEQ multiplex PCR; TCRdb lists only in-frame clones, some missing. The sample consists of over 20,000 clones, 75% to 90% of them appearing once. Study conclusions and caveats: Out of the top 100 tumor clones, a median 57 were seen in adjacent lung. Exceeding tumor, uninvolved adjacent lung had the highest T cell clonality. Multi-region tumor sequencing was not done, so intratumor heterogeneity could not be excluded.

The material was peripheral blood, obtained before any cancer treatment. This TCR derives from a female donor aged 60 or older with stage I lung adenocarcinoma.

The CDR3 sequence is CSVQGTSGSYNEQFF. Written as DNA, the CDR3 is TGCAGCGTTCAGGGGACTAGCGGGTCCTACAATGAGCAGTTCTTC. The chain recombines TRBV29-1 with TRBJ2-1; TRBD2 agrees at 12 bases. Germline V gene data show CDR1 as SQVTM and CDR2 as ANQGSEA. The CDR3 is made up of 15 amino acids. The trim removed 5 bases at V and 1 base at J, leaving 3 bases unmatched.